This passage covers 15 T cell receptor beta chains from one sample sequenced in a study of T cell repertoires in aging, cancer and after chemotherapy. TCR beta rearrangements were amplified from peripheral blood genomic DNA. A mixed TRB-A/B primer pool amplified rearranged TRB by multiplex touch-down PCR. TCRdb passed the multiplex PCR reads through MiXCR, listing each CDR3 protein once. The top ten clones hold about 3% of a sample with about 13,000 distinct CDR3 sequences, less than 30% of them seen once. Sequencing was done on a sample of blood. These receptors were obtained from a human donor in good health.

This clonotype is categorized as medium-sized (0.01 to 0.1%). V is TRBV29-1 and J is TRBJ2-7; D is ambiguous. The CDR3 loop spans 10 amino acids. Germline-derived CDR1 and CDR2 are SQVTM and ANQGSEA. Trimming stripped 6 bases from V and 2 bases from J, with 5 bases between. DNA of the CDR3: TGCAGCGTCCTCACCTACGAGCAGTACTTC. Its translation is CSVLTYEQYF.

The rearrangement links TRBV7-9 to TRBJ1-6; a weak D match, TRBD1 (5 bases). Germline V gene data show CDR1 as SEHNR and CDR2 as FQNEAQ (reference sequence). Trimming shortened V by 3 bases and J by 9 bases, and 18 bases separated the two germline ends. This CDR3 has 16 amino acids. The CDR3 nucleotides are TGTGCCAGCAGCTTTCGGGCCACCGACGGGGGTTCACCCCTCCACTTT. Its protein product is CASSFRATDGGSPLHF.

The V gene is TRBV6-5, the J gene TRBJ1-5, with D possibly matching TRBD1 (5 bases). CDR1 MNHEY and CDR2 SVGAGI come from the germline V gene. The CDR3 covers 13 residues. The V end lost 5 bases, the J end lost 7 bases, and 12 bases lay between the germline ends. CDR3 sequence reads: CASSDGGRQPQHF. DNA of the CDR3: TGTGCCAGCAGTGACGGGGGGAGGCAGCCCCAGCATTTT.

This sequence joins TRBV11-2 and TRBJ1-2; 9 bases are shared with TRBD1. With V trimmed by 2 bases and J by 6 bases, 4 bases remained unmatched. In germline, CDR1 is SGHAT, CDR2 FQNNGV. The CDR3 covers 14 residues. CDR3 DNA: TGTGCCAGCAGCTTACTACAGGGGGCGGATGGCTACACCTTC. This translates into CASSLLQGADGYTF. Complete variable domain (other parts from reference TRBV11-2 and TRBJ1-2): EAGVAQSPRYKIIEKRQSVAFWCNPISGHATLYWYQQILGQGPKLLIQFQNNGVVDDSQLPKDRFSAERLKGVDSTLKIQPAKLEDSAVYLCASSLLQGADGYTFGSGTRLTVV.

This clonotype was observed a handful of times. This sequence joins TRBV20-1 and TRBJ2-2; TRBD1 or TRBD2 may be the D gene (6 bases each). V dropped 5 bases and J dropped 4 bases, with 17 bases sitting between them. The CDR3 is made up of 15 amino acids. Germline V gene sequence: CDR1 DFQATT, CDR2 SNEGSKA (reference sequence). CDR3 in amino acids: CSAGVGGRGTGELFF. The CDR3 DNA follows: TGCAGTGCTGGGGTAGGGGGGCGCGGCACCGGGGAGCTGTTTTTT.

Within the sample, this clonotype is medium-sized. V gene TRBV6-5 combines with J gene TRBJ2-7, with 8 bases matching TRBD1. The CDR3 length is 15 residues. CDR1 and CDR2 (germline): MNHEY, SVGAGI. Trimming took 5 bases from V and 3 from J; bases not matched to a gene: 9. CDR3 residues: CASSIQRTGFYEQYF. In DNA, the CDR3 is TGTGCCAGCAGTATACAGCGGACAGGGTTCTACGAGCAGTACTTC.

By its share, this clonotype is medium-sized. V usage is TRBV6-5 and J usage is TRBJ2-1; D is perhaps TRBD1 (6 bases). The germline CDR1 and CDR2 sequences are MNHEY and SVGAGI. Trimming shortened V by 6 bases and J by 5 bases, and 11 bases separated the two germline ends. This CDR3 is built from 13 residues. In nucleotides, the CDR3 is TGTGCCAGCAGGACAGGCGTCCACAATGAGCAGTTCTTC. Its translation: CASRTGVHNEQFF.

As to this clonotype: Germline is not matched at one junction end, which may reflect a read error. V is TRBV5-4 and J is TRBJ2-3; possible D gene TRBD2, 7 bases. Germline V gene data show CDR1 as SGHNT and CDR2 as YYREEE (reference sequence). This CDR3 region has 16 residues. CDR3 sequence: CASSLGGGLRTHTQYF. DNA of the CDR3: TGTGCCAGCAGCCTAGGGGGGGGACTGCGCACACATACGCAGTATTTT. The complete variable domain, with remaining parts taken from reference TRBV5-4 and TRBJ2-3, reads ETGVTQSPTHLIKTRGQQVTLRCSSQSGHNTVSWYQQALGQGPQFIFQYYREEENGRGNFPPRFSGLQFPNYSSELNVNALELDDSALYLCASSLGGGLRTHTQYFGPGTRLTVL.

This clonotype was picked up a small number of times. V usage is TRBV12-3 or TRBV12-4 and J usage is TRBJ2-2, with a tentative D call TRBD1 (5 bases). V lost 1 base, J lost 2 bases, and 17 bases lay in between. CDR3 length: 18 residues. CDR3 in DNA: TGTGCCAGCAGTTTAGGTCAGGGTTCCGATTATAACACCGGGGAGCTGTTTTTT. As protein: CASSLGQGSDYNTGELFF.

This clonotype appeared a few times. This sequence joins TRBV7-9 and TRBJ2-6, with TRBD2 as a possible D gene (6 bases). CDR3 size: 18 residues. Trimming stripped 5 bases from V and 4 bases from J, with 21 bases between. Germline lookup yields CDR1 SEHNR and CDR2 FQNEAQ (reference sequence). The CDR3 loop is CASSRTTLGGRGANVLTF. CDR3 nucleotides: TGTGCCAGCAGCCGCACCACGCTGGGGGGAAGAGGGGCCAACGTCCTGACTTTC.

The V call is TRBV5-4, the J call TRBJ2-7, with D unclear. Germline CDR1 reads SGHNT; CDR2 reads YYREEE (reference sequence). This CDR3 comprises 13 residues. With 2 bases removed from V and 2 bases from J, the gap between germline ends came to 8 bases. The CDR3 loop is CASSLAPTYEQYF. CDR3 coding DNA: TGTGCCAGCAGCTTAGCCCCGACCTACGAGCAGTACTTC.

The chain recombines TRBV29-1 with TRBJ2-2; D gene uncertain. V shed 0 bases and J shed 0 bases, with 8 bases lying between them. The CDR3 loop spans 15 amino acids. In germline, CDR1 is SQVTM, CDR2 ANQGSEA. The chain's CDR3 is CSVEDGQTNTGELFF. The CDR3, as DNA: TGCAGCGTTGAAGATGGTCAGACGAACACCGGGGAGCTGTTTTTT.

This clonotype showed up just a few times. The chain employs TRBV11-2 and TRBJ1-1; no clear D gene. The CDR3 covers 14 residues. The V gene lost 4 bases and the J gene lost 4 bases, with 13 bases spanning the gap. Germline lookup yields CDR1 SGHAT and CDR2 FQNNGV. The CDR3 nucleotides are TGTGCCAGCAGCTCTCGCACGCGAGGCACTGAAGCTTTCTTT. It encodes CASSSRTRGTEAFF.

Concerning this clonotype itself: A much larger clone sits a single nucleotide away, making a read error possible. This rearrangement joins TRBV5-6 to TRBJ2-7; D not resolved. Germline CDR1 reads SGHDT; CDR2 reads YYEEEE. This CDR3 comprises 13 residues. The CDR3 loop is CASILNRVGEQYF. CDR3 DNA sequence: TGTGCCAGCATCTTGAACCGGGTCGGCGAGCAGTACTTC.

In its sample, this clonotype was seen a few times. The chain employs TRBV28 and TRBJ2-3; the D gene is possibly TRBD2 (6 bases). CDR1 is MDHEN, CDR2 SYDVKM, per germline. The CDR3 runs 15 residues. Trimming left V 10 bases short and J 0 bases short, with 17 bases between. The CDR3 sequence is CATVGLTSSTDTQYF. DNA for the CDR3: TGTGCCACCGTGGGACTTACTTCTAGCACAGATACGCAGTATTTT.